The clone carrying this T cell receptor (beta chain) was picked up a small number of times. Its antigen is still unknown. The data belong to a study of cytomegalovirus exposure and HLA in healthy donors. Study results and limitations: An analysis that came later showed most CMV-associated TCR beta chains appearing HLA-restricted. According to an earlier analysis, most TCR beta V segments yielded productive rearrangements about 87% or about 30% of the time.

This CDR3 has 15 amino acids. Deletions cut 6 bases from V and 3 bases from J, with 15 bases between. Germline V gene lookup returns CDR1 MDHEN and CDR2 SYDVKM. A multiplex PCR was run with 60 Vbeta primers and 13 Jbeta primers. TCRdb's table, derived via immunoSEQ multiplex PCR, lists solely in-frame clones and lacks some. The data hold 90,000 to 120,000 clones, with more than 70% observed a single time. This chain connects TRBV28 to TRBJ1-5; D is undetermined. Material for sequencing was PBMCs. The receptor was isolated from a young man in good health and CMV-seronegative. The CDR3 spells CASRKETAYNQPQHF. CDR3 nucleotides: TGTGCCAGCAGGAAGGAAACAGCTTACAATCAGCCCCAGCATTTT.